This T cell receptor beta chain was documented in a study of cytomegalovirus exposure and HLA in healthy donors. Findings of the study overall: TCR beta sequences reportedly predicted the HLA-A and HLA-B alleles of most subjects accurately. Across HLA loci, a later analysis found differing TCR association rates, with DRB1 most and HLA-C fewest. It was only CMV serostatus that was available as immune exposure information.

It was with 60 Vbeta and 13 Jbeta primers that the PCR ran. Libraries were prepared by immunoSEQ multiplex PCR; TCRdb keeps only in-frame clonotypes and omits some of them. With 130,000 to 150,000 clones in the sample, the ten largest clones hold 2% to 3%. Trimming cost V 5 bases and J 4 bases, with 11 bases left between them. This CDR3 region has 13 residues. CDR1 and CDR2 (germline): MNHEY, SVGAGI. On this clone: Its antigen is still unknown.

Specimen: PBMCs. This receptor was identified in a man aged 35-49 years in good health and CMV-seronegative. The chain carries TRBV6-5 and TRBJ1-2, with D perhaps matching TRBD1 (5 bases). CDR3 sequence (DNA): TGTGCCAGCAGTCCGGACACCACCTATGGCTACACCTTC. As protein: CASSPDTTYGYTF.